The sequence of this T cell receptor (beta chain) was determined in a study of OX40 agonist ivuxolimab in advanced cancers. Study background: Dose-escalation patients were diagnosed with hepatocellular carcinoma, melanoma, renal cell cancer or head and neck cancer.

Regarding the study as a whole: Clonal expansion by week 6 occurred in CD4+ and CD8+ blood T cells (at 0.1 to 3.0 mg/kg).

Patients with autoimmune history or systemic immunosuppression were excluded. Clones were sequenced by immunoSEQ multiplex PCR, and TCRdb holds only the in-frame ones, with some missing. Of 48,000 or so clones in the sample, around 90% were seen once. The CDR3 spans 16 residues. Trimming pared 3 bases from V and 1 base from J, leaving 14 bases between. In germline, CDR1 is SGHKS, CDR2 YYEKEE (reference sequence). About this clone: The antigen remains unidentified.

The clonotype originates from an adult with an advanced solid tumor such as melanoma, head and neck, liver or kidney cancer. This chain links TRBV5-5 with TRBJ1-5; no reliable D call. The sample was CD4+ or CD8+ T cells sorted from blood, taken in a trial of the OX40 agonist ivuxolimab. Written as DNA, the CDR3 is TGTGCCAGCAGCTCCAGCTTAACTGCAAGCAATCAGCCCCAGCATTTT. Translated, it gives CASSSSLTASNQPQHF.